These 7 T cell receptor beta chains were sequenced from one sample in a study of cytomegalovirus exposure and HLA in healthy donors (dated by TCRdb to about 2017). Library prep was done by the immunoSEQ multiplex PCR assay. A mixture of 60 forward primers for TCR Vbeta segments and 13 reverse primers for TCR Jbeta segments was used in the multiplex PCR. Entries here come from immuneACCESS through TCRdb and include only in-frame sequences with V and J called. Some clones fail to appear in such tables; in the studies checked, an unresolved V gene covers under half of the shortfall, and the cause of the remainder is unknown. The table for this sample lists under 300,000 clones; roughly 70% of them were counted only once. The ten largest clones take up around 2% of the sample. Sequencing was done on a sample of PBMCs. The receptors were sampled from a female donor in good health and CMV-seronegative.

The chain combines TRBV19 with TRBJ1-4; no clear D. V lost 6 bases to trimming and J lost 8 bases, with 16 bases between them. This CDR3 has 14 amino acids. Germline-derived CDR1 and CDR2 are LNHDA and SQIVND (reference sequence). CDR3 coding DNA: TGTGCCAGTAGCCCCCCCAGGCAGCTCGAAAAACTGTTTTTT. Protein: CASSPPRQLEKLFF.

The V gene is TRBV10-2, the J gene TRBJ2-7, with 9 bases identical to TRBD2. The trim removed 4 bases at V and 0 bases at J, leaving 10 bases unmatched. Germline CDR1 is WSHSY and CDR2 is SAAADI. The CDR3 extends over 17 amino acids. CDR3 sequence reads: CASSGVREGHSSYEQYF. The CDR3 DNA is TGCGCCAGCAGTGGGGTGCGGGAGGGCCACAGCTCCTACGAGCAGTACTTC.

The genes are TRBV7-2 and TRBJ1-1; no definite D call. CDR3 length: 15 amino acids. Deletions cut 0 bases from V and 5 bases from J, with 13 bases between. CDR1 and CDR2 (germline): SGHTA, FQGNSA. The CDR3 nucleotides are TGTGCCAGCAGCTTAGCGTTGGAGGGCAGAACTGAAGCTTTCTTT. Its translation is CASSLALEGRTEAFF.

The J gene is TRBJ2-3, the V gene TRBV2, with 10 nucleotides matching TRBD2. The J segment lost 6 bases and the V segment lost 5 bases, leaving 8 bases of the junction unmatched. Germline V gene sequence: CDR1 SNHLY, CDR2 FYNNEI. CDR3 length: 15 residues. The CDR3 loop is CASSLLAGKVDTQYF. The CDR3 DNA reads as TGTGCCAGCAGTTTACTAGCGGGAAAGGTGGATACGCAGTATTTT.

CDR3 DNA sequence: TGTGCCAGCAGCTTAAGTACGGGACAGGCAATCGGAAACACCATATATTTT. Translating gives CASSLSTGQAIGNTIYF. This chain uses TRBV7-9 with TRBJ1-3; TRBD1 matches 8 bases. With V trimmed by 2 bases and J by 4 bases, 10 bases remained unmatched. Germline-derived CDR1 and CDR2 are SEHNR and FQNEAQ (reference sequence). The CDR3 runs to 17 residues. Filled out from reference TRBV7-9 and TRBJ1-3, the complete variable domain reads DTGVSQNPRHKITKRGQNVTFRCDPISEHNRLYWYRQTLGQGPEFLTYFQNEAQLEKSRLLSDRFSAERPKGSFSTLEIQRTEQGDSAMYLCASSLSTGQAIGNTIYFGEGSWLTVV.

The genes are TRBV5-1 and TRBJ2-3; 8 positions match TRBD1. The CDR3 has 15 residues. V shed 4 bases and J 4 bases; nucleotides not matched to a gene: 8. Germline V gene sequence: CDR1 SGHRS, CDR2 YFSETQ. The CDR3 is CASSTDRGAADTQYF. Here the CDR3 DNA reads TGCGCCAGCAGCACCGACAGGGGCGCCGCAGATACGCAGTATTTT.

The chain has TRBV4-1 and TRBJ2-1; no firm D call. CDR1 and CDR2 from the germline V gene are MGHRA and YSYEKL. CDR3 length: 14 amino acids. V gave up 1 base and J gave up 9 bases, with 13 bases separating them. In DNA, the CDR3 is TGCGCCAGCAGCCAAGGTTTCGAACAGTTTGAGCAGTTCTTC. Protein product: CASSQGFEQFEQFF.